This is a list of T cell receptor beta chains from one sample in a study of blood T cell repertoires in COVID-19. Clones were read by immunoSEQ multiplex PCR, and TCRdb kept only the in-frame ones, dropping some. The table lists nearly 50,000 clones, around 83% of them singletons. The sequenced sample was peripheral blood. The receptors shown here come from a man in his forties or fifties with active COVID-19. CDR3s include the opening cysteine and the closing phenylalanine or tryptophan. A D gene is named only where the DNA matches it firmly. For some rows the clone size is stated as once, few or many, or as a class when expanded; others skip it.

d_gene	v_gene	j_gene	abundance	CDR3aa	CDR3nt
.	TRBV5-8	TRBJ2-5	.	CASRGDLIQETQYF	TGTGCCAGCCGAGGAGACCTGATACAAGAGACCCAGTACTTC
TRBD1	TRBV6-6	TRBJ1-6	.	CASSYPPGQGISPLHF	TGTGCCAGCAGTTACCCCCCGGGACAGGGGATTTCACCCCTCCACTTT
TRBD1	TRBV9	TRBJ1-6	.	CASSSMTGVDSPLHF	TGTGCCAGCAGCTCCATGACAGGGGTGGACTCACCCCTCCACTTT
TRBD1	TRBV28	TRBJ2-1	.	CASSRDRGRYEQFF	TGTGCCAGCAGTCGCGACAGGGGGCGGTATGAGCAGTTCTTC
TRBD2	TRBV3-1/TRBV3-2	TRBJ2-1	.	CASSLQPGLAGVYNEQFF	TGTGCCAGCAGCTTACAACCGGGACTAGCGGGAGTGTACAATGAGCAGTTCTTC
TRBD1	TRBV10-2	TRBJ1-2	.	CASSPGQGYYGYTF	TGCGCCAGCAGTCCGGGACAGGGGTACTATGGCTACACCTTC
.	TRBV6-4	TRBJ2-5	.	CASSVEGGETQYF	TGTGCCAGCAGTGTGGAGGGCGGGGAGACCCAGTACTTC
.	TRBV3-1/TRBV3-2	TRBJ2-7	.	CASSQETSNHYEQYF	TGTGCCAGCAGCCAGGAAACTAGCAATCACTACGAGCAGTACTTC
TRBD2	TRBV5-1	TRBJ2-1	.	CASSWIFSGIAYNEQFF	TGCGCCAGCAGCTGGATCTTTAGCGGGATCGCCTACAATGAGCAGTTCTTC
.	TRBV11-1	TRBJ2-1	.	CASSSRSTQGYNEQFF	TGTGCCAGCAGCTCCCGCTCGACCCAGGGTTACAATGAGCAGTTCTTC
TRBD2	TRBV3-1/TRBV3-2	TRBJ2-7	.	CASSPYRLAGFYEQYF	TGTGCCAGCAGCCCCTATCGGTTAGCGGGTTTCTACGAGCAGTACTTC
.	TRBV6-6	TRBJ1-5	.	CASSPADSVHQPQHF	TGTGCCAGCAGCCCTGCAGACAGCGTCCATCAGCCCCAGCATTTT
.	TRBV7-3	TRBJ2-1	.	CASSLRERSYNEQFF	TGTGCCAGCAGCTTAAGGGAGCGGTCCTACAATGAGCAGTTCTTC
TRBD1	TRBV5-8	TRBJ1-4	.	CASSLGTGETYEKLFF	TGTGCCAGCAGCTTGGGGACAGGGGAGACCTATGAAAAACTGTTTTTT
TRBD1	TRBV6-5	TRBJ2-7	.	CASFGQEYEQYF	TGTGCCAGTTTCGGACAGGAGTACGAGCAGTACTTC
TRBD1	TRBV7-7	TRBJ1-6	.	CASSSYDRGRVNDTPLHF	TGTGCTAGCAGCTCCTATGACAGGGGGCGAGTGAATGATACACCCCTCCACTTT
.	TRBV27	TRBJ1-1	once	CASSLVPLQGSEAFF	TGTGCCAGCAGTTTAGTGCCCCTGCAGGGCAGTGAAGCTTTCTTT
TRBD1	TRBV27	TRBJ2-7	.	CASSSLTGQGTYEQYF	TGTGCCAGCAGTTCTCTCACGGGACAGGGGACCTACGAGCAGTACTTC
TRBD2	TRBV29-1	TRBJ2-1	.	CSGGSGTLSYNEQFF	TGCAGCGGTGGTAGCGGGACGCTTTCCTACAATGAGCAGTTCTTC
.	TRBV4-1	TRBJ2-6	.	CASSQVMIVRRGANVLTF	TGCGCCAGCAGCCAGGTTATGATTGTCAGGAGGGGGGCCAACGTCCTGACTTTC
TRBD1	TRBV7-8	TRBJ1-1	.	CASSEGTGGNTEAFF	TGTGCCAGCAGCGAAGGGACAGGGGGGAACACTGAAGCTTTCTTT
TRBD2	TRBV9	TRBJ2-5	once	CASSSGLAAAGETQYF	TGTGCCAGCAGCTCGGGACTAGCGGCCGCGGGGGAGACCCAGTACTTC
.	TRBV11-2	TRBJ2-1	.	CASRNRREQFF	TGTGCCAGCCGCAATCGGAGGGAGCAGTTCTTC
TRBD1	TRBV6-5	TRBJ1-2	.	CASSYSWDSNYGYTF	TGTGCCAGCAGTTACTCGTGGGACAGTAACTATGGCTACACCTTC
TRBD1	TRBV6-6	TRBJ2-1	.	CASSDGQGRGNEQFF	TGTGCCAGCAGCGACGGACAGGGTAGGGGCAATGAGCAGTTCTTC
.	TRBV9	TRBJ1-5	.	CASSVVPGDNQPQHF	TGTGCCAGCAGCGTAGTACCAGGCGACAATCAGCCCCAGCATTTT
.	TRBV2	TRBJ1-2	.	CASSERGPYGYTF	TGTGCCAGCAGTGAACGAGGGCCCTATGGCTACACCTTC
.	TRBV10-3	TRBJ1-2	.	CAISKGQEGYGYTF	TGTGCCATCAGTAAGGGGCAGGAGGGGTATGGCTACACCTTC
.	TRBV28	TRBJ1-2	.	CASERGTNYGYTF	TGTGCCAGCGAAAGGGGTACTAACTATGGCTACACCTTC
TRBD2	TRBV5-5	TRBJ2-7	.	CASSPGLAGSSPYEQYF	TGTGCCAGCAGCCCCGGACTAGCGGGATCATCCCCCTACGAGCAGTACTTC
TRBD2	TRBV7-9	TRBJ2-5	.	CASSPGTTQETQYF	TGTGCCAGCAGCCCCGGGACTACCCAAGAGACCCAGTACTTC
.	TRBV6-5	TRBJ1-1	.	CASSPGFNTEAFF	TGTGCCAGCAGCCCAGGGTTTAACACTGAAGCTTTCTTT
TRBD2	TRBV2	TRBJ2-1	.	CASSVGLAGANEQFF	TGTGCCAGCAGTGTCGGACTAGCGGGAGCCAATGAGCAGTTCTTC
.	TRBV7-3	TRBJ1-1	.	CASSLEAAMNTEAFF	TGTGCCAGCAGCTTAGAGGCAGCCATGAACACTGAAGCTTTCTTT
TRBD1	TRBV6-5	TRBJ1-1	few	CASSPSAGTGGKAFF	TGTGCCAGCAGTCCCTCTGCAGGGACAGGGGGAAAAGCTTTCTTT
.	TRBV15	TRBJ1-2	once	CATSRDHRTGLGYTF	TGTGCCACCAGCAGAGATCACCGAACAGGGCTAGGCTACACCTTC
.	TRBV7-9	TRBJ2-3	.	CASNLQGGSADTQYF	TGTGCCAGCAACCTCCAGGGGGGTTCTGCAGATACGCAGTATTTT
.	TRBV30	TRBJ2-3	.	CAWSATGLSDTQYF	TGTGCCTGGAGTGCTACGGGACTGTCGGATACGCAGTATTTT